These 24 T cell receptor beta chains were sequenced from one sample in a study of shared clonotypes between healthy human individuals. Naive CD8 cells lacked CD45RO, underwent positive selection for CCR7 and left out terminally differentiated effector memory CD45RA+ cells. Data came from immunoSEQ multiplex PCR; TCRdb stores just in-frame clones and leaves some out. Seen here are around 1,900,000 clones, over 85% observed once, and the top ten hold over 1.5%. Sequencing input: naive CD8+ T cells from PBMCs. These TCRs come from a man aged 18 to 30 in good health. Some clones in this sample may be carry-over from other donors' samples.

This sequence joins TRBV30 and TRBJ2-1, with 8 bases lining up with TRBD1. Germline V gene lookup returns CDR1 GTSNPN and CDR2 SVGIG (reference sequence). The CDR3 length is 15 residues. Trimming at V came to 4 bases and at J to 0 bases, leaving 5 bases not matched to a gene. In DNA, the CDR3 is TGTGCCTGGAACAGGGGGGAGAGCTCCTACAATGAGCAGTTCTTC. Translating it yields CAWNRGESSYNEQFF.

The V call is TRBV29-1, the J call TRBJ2-7, with 8 bases matching TRBD2. The J segment lost 4 bases and the V segment lost 5 bases, leaving 7 bases of the junction unmatched. Germline CDR1 and CDR2: SQVTM and ANQGSEA. The CDR3 spans 13 residues. CDR3 nucleotides: TGCAGCGTTCTCCACGGGGGGGGTTACGAGCAGTACTTC. Its protein product is CSVLHGGGYEQYF.

The chain uses TRBV19 and TRBJ2-1; the match to TRBD2 covers 9 bases. Germline V gives CDR1 LNHDA, CDR2 SQIVND (reference sequence). V lost 0 bases to trimming and J lost 8 bases; unmatched junction nucleotides: 11. This CDR3 comprises 17 residues. CDR3 DNA: TGTGCCAGTAGTATAGATCACGTAGCGGGAGAAGGAGATGAGCAGTTCTTC. This gives the protein CASSIDHVAGEGDEQFF.

The V gene is TRBV10-3, the J gene TRBJ2-3; D unresolved. The CDR3 extends over 14 amino acids. CDR1 and CDR2 from the germline V gene are ENHRY and SYGVKD. V was pared by 7 bases and J by 2 bases, with 13 bases between. CDR3 nucleotide sequence: TGTGCCATCACTCCAGCCCTGGCCACAGATACGCAGTATTTT. This translates into CAITPALATDTQYF.

Details on this clone: The sample has other DNA sequences that encode this CDR3 too. The V and J genes are TRBV11-2 and TRBJ2-1; D is undetermined. The germline gives CDR1 SGHAT, CDR2 FQNNGV. V shed 1 base and J shed 7 bases, with 2 bases lying between them. The CDR3 contains 11 residues. DNA for the CDR3: TGTGCCAGCAGCTTAGGTAATGAGCAGTTCTTC. As protein: CASSLGNEQFF. Full variable domain (rest looked up from reference TRBV11-2 and TRBJ2-1): EAGVAQSPRYKIIEKRQSVAFWCNPISGHATLYWYQQILGQGPKLLIQFQNNGVVDDSQLPKDRFSAERLKGVDSTLKIQPAKLEDSAVYLCASSLGNEQFFGPGTRLTVL.

The chain links TRBV25-1 to TRBJ1-2, with 9 bases that match TRBD1. Trimming cost V 3 bases and J 7 bases; bases outside gene matches: 3. Germline V lookup: CDR1 MGHDK, CDR2 SYGVNS. CDR3 length equals 13 residues. CDR3 nucleotides: TGTGCCAGCAGTGATTGGACAGGGGTTGGCTACACCTTC. This encodes CASSDWTGVGYTF.

As to this clone: The same CDR3 is also encoded by other DNA sequences in this sample. This chain links TRBV7-9 with TRBJ2-3; 9 bases line up with TRBD2. With 4 bases clipped from V and 6 bases from J, the junction kept 2 bases outside the gene matches. Germline CDR1 SEHNR, CDR2 FQNEAQ (reference sequence). This CDR3 has 13 amino acids. The CDR3: CASSSSGTDTQYF. The DNA of the CDR3 is TGTGCCAGCAGCTCTAGCGGGACCGATACGCAGTATTTT.

This clone occurred once. This rearrangement joins TRBV19 to TRBJ2-2; D is undetermined. CDR1 and CDR2 from the germline V gene are LNHDA and SQIVND (reference sequence). The CDR3 runs to 15 residues. V dropped 3 bases and J dropped 2 bases, with 10 bases sitting between them. The CDR3 DNA reads as TGTGCCAGTAGTATTCTCGCGTACAACACCGGGGAGCTGTTTTTT. Protein sequence: CASSILAYNTGELFF. The entire variable domain, with the rest obtained from reference TRBV19 and TRBJ2-2, is as follows: DGGITQSPKYLFRKEGQNVTLSCEQNLNHDAMYWYRQDPGQGLRLIYYSQIVNDFQKGDIAEGYSVSREKKESFPLTVTSAQKNPTAFYLCASSILAYNTGELFFGEGSRLTVL.

The chain employs TRBV19 and TRBJ1-5; 7 bases are a match to TRBD1. The junction had 9 bases not matched to a gene; V was cut back by 7 bases and J by 3 bases. Germline-derived CDR1 and CDR2 are LNHDA and SQIVND (reference sequence). There are 15 residues in the CDR3. The CDR3 coding sequence is TGTGCCAGTAACCCGGTGGGACAGTACAATCAGCCCCAGCATTTT. Encoded protein: CASNPVGQYNQPQHF.

This chain joins TRBV6-1 and TRBJ2-1; D may correspond to TRBD1 or TRBD2 (5 bases each). Trimming stripped 8 bases from V and 4 bases from J, with 12 bases between. CDR1 MNHNS and CDR2 SASEGT come from the germline V gene. The CDR3 has 13 residues. In DNA form, the CDR3 reads TGTGCCAGCGGGGGAATGGGGTACAATGAGCAGTTCTTC. This encodes CASGGMGYNEQFF.

This clone was picked up one time. In nucleotides, the CDR3 is TGTGCCAGCAGCCCCAACTACCTCGGGCGAAGGGTCGGGGAGCTGTTTTTT. It specifies CASSPNYLGRRVGELFF. The chain recombines TRBV7-9 with TRBJ2-2; no clear D. Germline CDR1 reads SEHNR; CDR2 reads FQNEAQ (reference sequence). The ends were cut back, 5 bases at V and 7 bases at J, with 23 bases in the middle. The CDR3 covers 17 residues.

The V gene is TRBV11-2, the J gene TRBJ2-1; 8 nucleotides agree with TRBD2. Germline V gene data show CDR1 as SGHAT and CDR2 as FQNNGV. Trimming at V came to 2 bases and at J to 9 bases, leaving 9 bases not matched to a gene. CDR3 size: 15 residues. The CDR3 nucleotides are TGTGCCAGCAGCTTATACTTCGGGAGGGCCGTTGAGCAGTTCTTC. Translation gives CASSLYFGRAVEQFF.

The V gene is TRBV27, the J gene TRBJ2-1, with 7 bases fitting TRBD1. The CDR3 length is 15 residues. The germline gives CDR1 MNHEY, CDR2 SMNVEV (reference sequence). V dropped 5 bases and J dropped 1; count of bases not matched to a gene: 5. CDR3 coding DNA: TGTGCCAGCAGTCCTCGGGGACAGTCCTACAATGAGCAGTTCTTC. Its protein is CASSPRGQSYNEQFF.

CDR3 protein: CASSLATHSSSYEQYF. The DNA for the CDR3 is TGCGCCAGCAGCTTGGCCACCCATTCGAGCTCCTACGAGCAGTACTTC. The chain combines TRBV5-1 with TRBJ2-7; D gene uncertain. This CDR3 is built from 16 residues. Trimming pared 0 bases from V and 0 bases from J, leaving 13 bases between. CDR1 and CDR2 (germline): SGHRS, YFSETQ.

V usage is TRBV5-4 and J usage is TRBJ2-7; D not resolved. With 3 bases removed from V and 5 bases from J, the gap between germline ends came to 9 bases. The germline CDR1 and CDR2 sequences are SGHNT and YYREEE (reference sequence). The CDR3 has 12 amino acids. CDR3 DNA: TGTGCCAGCAGCTCCTATAAGAACGAGCAGTACTTC. This codes for CASSSYKNEQYF.

A remark on this clone: Other DNA sequences from this sample encode an identical CDR3 as well. This chain joins TRBV9 and TRBJ1-3; D may be TRBD1 (5 bases). CDR1 and CDR2 (germline): SGDLS, YYNGEE. The CDR3 has 14 amino acids. Trimming shortened V by 0 bases and J by 2 bases, and 6 bases separated the two germline ends. The CDR3: CASSVGGTGNTIYF. The CDR3 bases are TGTGCCAGCAGCGTAGGGGGGACTGGAAACACCATATATTTT.

V gene TRBV6-1 combines with J gene TRBJ1-2; 8 bases are shared with TRBD1. The ends lost 1 base at V and 4 bases at J; junction bases unmatched: 5. Per the germline V gene, CDR1 is MNHNS and CDR2 is SASEGT. The CDR3 extends over 15 amino acids. The DNA for the CDR3 is TGTGCCAGCAGTGAAGGCCAGGGGGCGTCCTATGGCTACACCTTC. Translation gives CASSEGQGASYGYTF.

The V and J genes are TRBV27 and TRBJ2-3; 11 nucleotides align to TRBD2. The CDR3 contains 16 residues. CDR1 MNHEY and CDR2 SMNVEV come from the germline V gene (reference sequence). V shed 5 bases and J 3 bases; nucleotides not matched to a gene: 7. CDR3 DNA: TGTGCCAGCAGTGCTCTAGCGGGAGGAGATACAGATACGCAGTATTTT. This encodes CASSALAGGDTDTQYF.

The rearrangement links TRBV27 to TRBJ2-4; D may be TRBD2 (6 bases). The CDR3 totals 14 residues. Trimming removed 7 bases from V and 8 bases from J, with 18 bases in between. Germline V CDR1 and CDR2: MNHEY, SMNVEV (reference sequence). CDR3 coding DNA: TGTGCCAGCAAACGGGCGGGAAGTGGGGACATTCAGTACTTC. Its protein is CASKRAGSGDIQYF.

This clone was seen only once. The chain joins TRBV7-9 to TRBJ2-7; D uncertain. The CDR3 runs to 13 residues. CDR1 and CDR2 (germline): SEHNR, FQNEAQ (reference sequence). The ends were cut back, 5 bases at V and 3 bases at J, with 11 bases in the middle. CDR3 DNA: TGTGCCAGCAGCCTAGAGCCACACTACGAGCAGTACTTC. Amino acids: CASSLEPHYEQYF.

The V and J genes are TRBV19 and TRBJ1-1, with a tentative D call TRBD1 (5 bases). This CDR3 spans 15 amino acids. Germline V gene lookup returns CDR1 LNHDA and CDR2 SQIVND (reference sequence). Trimming stripped 0 bases from V and 5 bases from J, with 13 bases between. In DNA form, the CDR3 reads TGTGCCAGTAGTATAGACCGCGGAGGGGAAACTGAAGCTTTCTTT. It codes for CASSIDRGGETEAFF.

This clone was detected a few times. Other DNA sequences within the sample encode an identical CDR3. The J gene is TRBJ2-7, the V gene TRBV5-1, with 9 bases lining up with TRBD1. Germline loops: CDR1 SGHRS, CDR2 YFSETQ. The CDR3 loop spans 14 amino acids. V shed 3 bases, J shed 2 bases, and the junction held 3 bases outside the gene matches. CDR3 DNA: TGCGCCAGCAGCTCCCGGGACAGGGCCTACGAGCAGTACTTC. Amino acids: CASSSRDRAYEQYF.

This clone has a single count. Other DNA sequences in the sample encode the same CDR3. The rearrangement links TRBV27 to TRBJ2-7; D gene ambiguous. Germline loops: CDR1 MNHEY, CDR2 SMNVEV (reference sequence). The V gene lost 5 bases and the J gene lost 3 bases, with 11 bases spanning the gap. CDR3 length: 13 amino acids. The CDR3 nucleotides read TGTGCCAGCAGTCCAAGGGTGGGCTACGAGCAGTACTTC. Translation gives CASSPRVGYEQYF.

The genes are TRBV27 and TRBJ2-1; D perhaps matches TRBD1 (7 bases). From germline, CDR1 is MNHEY and CDR2 SMNVEV (reference sequence). This CDR3 region has 17 residues. V gave up 5 bases and J gave up 7 bases, with 24 bases separating them. This CDR3 is CASSHRFDRAGINEQFF. For the CDR3, the DNA is TGTGCCAGCAGTCACAGATTCGACAGGGCGGGAATTAATGAGCAGTTCTTC.